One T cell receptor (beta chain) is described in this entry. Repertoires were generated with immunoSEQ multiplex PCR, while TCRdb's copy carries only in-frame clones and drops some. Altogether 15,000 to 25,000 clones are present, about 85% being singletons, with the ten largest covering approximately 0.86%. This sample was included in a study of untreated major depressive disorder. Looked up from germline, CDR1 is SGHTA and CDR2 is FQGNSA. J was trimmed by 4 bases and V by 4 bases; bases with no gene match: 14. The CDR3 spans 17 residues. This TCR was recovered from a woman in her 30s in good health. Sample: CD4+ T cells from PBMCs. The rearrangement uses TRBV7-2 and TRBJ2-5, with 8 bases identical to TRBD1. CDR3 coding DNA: TGTGCCAGCAGCTATCGGTTCCGGGGCAGGGGGCCAGAGACCCAGTACTTC. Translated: CASSYRFRGRGPETQYF.